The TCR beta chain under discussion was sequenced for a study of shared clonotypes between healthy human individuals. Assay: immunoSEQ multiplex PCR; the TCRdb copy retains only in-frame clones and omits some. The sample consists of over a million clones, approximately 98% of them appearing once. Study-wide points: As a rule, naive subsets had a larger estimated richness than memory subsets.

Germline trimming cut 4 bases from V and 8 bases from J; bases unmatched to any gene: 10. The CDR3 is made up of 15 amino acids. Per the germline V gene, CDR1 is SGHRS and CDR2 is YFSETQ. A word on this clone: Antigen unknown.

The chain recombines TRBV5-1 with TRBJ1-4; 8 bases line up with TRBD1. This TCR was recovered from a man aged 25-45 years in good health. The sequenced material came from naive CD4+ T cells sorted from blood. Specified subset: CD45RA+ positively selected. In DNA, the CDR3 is TGCGCCAGCAGCCTGTCAGGGGGCGCTAGGGAAAAACTGTTTTTT. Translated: CASSLSGGAREKLFF.